This paragraph covers one TCR beta chain sequence. Its specificity is unknown. V lost 2 bases and J lost 1, with 6 bases in between. The CDR3 consists of 14 residues. Germline-derived CDR1 and CDR2 are SEHNR and FQNEAQ (reference sequence). These data are taken from a study of identical twins. Overall study results and limits: There was more out-of-frame TCR alpha sharing in monozygotic twins than models estimated. High-abundance cord blood beta clonotypes had fewer insertions; memory repertoires showed none.

Each CDR3 protein is one row after TCRdb ran MiXCR on the 5' RACE reads. The sample has roughly 690,000 distinct CDR3 sequences, around 21% seen once. This sample was shared with a second study, whose subject was T cells expressing NK-cell markers. That report notes: It was sorted CD3+CD56+NKG2C+, CD3+CD56+NKG2C- and CD3+CD56-NKG2C+ T cells that supplied the TCR beta repertoires. Seropositivity for HCMV was found in seven of the eight sequenced donors, with one seronegative.

Sequencing was carried out using PBMCs. The clonotype comes from a woman between 18 and 29 years old in good health. This chain joins TRBV7-9 and TRBJ1-5; no clear D gene. DNA for the CDR3: TGTGCCAGCAGCTTACTGGGAAGCAATCAGCCCCAGCATTTT. This codes for CASSLLGSNQPQHF.